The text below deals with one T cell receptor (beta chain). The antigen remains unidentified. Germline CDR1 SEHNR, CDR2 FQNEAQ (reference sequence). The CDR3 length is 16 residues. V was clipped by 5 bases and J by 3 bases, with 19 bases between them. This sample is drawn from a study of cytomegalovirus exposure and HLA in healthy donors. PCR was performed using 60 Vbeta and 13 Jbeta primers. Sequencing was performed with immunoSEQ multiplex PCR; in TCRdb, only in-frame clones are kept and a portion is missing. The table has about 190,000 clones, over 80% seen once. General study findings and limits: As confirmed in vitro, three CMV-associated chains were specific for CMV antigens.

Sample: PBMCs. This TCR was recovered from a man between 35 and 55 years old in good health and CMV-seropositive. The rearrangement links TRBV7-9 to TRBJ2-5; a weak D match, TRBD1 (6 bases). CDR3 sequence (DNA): TGTGCCAGCAGCCAGAAAATGGGACACGCTAAAGAGACCCAGTACTTC. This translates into CASSQKMGHAKETQYF.